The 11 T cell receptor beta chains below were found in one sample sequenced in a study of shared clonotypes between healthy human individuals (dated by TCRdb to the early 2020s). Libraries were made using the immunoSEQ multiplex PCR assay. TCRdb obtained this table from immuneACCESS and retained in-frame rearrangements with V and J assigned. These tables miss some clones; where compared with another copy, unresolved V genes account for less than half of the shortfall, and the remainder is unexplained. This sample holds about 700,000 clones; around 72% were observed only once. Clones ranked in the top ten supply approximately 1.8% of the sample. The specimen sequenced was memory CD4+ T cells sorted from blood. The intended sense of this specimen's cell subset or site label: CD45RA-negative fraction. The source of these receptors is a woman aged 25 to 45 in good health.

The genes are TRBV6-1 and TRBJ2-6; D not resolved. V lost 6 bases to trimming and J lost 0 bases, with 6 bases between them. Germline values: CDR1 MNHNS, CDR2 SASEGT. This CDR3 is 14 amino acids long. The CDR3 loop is CASRVGSGANVLTF. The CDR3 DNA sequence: TGTGCCAGCAGGGTCGGCTCTGGGGCCAACGTCCTGACTTTC.

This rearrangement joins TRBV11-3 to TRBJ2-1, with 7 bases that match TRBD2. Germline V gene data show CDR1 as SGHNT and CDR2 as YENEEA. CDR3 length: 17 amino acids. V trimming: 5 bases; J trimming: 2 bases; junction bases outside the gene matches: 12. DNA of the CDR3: TGTGCCAGCAGCCACCGGGGCGGGAGTAACCCCTACAATGAGCAGTTCTTC. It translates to CASSHRGGSNPYNEQFF.

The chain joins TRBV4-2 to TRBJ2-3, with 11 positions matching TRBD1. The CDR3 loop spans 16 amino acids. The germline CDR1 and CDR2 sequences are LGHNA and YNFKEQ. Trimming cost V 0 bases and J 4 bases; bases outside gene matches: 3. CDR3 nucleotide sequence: TGTGCCAGCAGCCAAGAGGACAGGGGGCGCGCAGATACGCAGTATTTT. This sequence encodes CASSQEDRGRADTQYF.

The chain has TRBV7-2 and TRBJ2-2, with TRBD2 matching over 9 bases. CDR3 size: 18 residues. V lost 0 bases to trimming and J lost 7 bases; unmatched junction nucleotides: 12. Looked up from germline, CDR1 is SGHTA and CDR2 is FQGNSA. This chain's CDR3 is CASSLARRASGTGGELFF. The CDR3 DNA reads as TGTGCCAGCAGCTTAGCACGGCGGGCTAGCGGGACGGGCGGGGAGCTGTTTTTT.

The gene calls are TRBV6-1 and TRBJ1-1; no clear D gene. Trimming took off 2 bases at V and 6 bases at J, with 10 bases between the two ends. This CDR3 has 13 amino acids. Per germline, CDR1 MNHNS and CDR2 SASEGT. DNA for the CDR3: TGTGCCAGCAGTGAACGGGAGAGTGCTGAAGCTTTCTTT. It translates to CASSERESAEAFF.

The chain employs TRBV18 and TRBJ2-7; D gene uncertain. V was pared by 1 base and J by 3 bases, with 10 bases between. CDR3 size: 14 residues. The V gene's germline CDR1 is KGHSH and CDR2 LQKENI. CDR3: CASSPQISDYEQYF. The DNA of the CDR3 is TGTGCCAGCTCACCACAGATTTCCGACTACGAGCAGTACTTC.

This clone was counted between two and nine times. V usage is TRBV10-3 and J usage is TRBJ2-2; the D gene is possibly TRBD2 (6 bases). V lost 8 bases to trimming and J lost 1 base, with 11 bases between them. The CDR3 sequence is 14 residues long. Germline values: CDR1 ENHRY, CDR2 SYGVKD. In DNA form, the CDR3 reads TGTGCCATCGGAGGGGCCAAGAACACCGGGGAGCTGTTTTTT. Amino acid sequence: CAIGGAKNTGELFF.

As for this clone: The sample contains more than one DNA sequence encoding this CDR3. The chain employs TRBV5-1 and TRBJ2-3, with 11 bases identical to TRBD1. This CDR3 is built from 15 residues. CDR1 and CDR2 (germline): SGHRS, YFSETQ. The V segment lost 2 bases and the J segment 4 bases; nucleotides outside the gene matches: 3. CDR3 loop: CASSLGQGAPDTQYF. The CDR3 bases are TGCGCCAGCAGCTTAGGACAGGGGGCCCCAGATACGCAGTATTTT.

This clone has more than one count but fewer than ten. DNA of the CDR3: TGTGCCAGCAGCTTGATCGGCGGGGGAGTGACAGATACGCAGTATTTT. Its protein is CASSLIGGGVTDTQYF. The chain has TRBV5-5 and TRBJ2-3; 7 bases line up with TRBD2. The J segment lost 3 bases and the V segment lost 1 base, leaving 8 bases of the junction unmatched. Germline V gene sequence: CDR1 SGHKS, CDR2 YYEKEE (reference sequence). This CDR3 is 16 amino acids long.

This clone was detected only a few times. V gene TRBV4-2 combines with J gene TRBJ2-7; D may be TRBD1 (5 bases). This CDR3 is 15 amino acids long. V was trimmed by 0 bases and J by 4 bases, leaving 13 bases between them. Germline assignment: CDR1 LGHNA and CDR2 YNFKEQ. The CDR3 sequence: CASSQEGNRLYEQYF. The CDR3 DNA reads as TGTGCCAGCAGCCAAGAAGGAAACAGGCTGTACGAGCAGTACTTC.

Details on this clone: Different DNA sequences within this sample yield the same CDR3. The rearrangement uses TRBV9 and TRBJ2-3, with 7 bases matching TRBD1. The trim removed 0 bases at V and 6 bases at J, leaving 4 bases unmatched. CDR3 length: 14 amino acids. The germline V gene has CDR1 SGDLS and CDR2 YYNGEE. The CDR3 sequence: CASSVGQGTDTQYF. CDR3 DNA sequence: TGTGCCAGCAGCGTAGGACAGGGAACCGATACGCAGTATTTT.